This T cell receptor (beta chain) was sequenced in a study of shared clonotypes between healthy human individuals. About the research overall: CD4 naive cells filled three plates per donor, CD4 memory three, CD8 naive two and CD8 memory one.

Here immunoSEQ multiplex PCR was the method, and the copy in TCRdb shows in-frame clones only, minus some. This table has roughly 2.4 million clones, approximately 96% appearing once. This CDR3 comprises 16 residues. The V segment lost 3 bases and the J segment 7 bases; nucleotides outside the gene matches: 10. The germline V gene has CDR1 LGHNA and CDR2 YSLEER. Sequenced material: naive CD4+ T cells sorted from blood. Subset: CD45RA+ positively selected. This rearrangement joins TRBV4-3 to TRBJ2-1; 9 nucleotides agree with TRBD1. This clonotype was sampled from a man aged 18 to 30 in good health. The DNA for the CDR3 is TGCGCCAGCAGCCACACAGGGACAGGGAGAGCTAATGAGCAGTTCTTC. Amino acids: CASSHTGTGRANEQFF.